The subject of this entry is one T cell receptor (beta chain). Its antigen is undetermined. The sample originates from a study of cytomegalovirus exposure and HLA in healthy donors. CDR3 length: 11 amino acids. The V gene lost 4 bases and the J gene lost 11 bases, with 12 bases spanning the gap. Looked up from germline, CDR1 is SGHRS and CDR2 is YFSETQ. Amplification used 60 Vbeta primers and 13 Jbeta primers. This table comes from immunoSEQ multiplex PCR, and its TCRdb copy is limited to in-frame clones, with some not included. The record lists about 52,000 clones, of which the ten most abundant hold roughly an eighth. Study results and limitations: The authors assumed roughly uniform sequencing depth across donors for presence/absence analyses. DRB1 had the most TCR associations and HLA-C the fewest, a later analysis found, with rates varying by HLA locus.

The receptor comes from a woman aged 60 to 75 in good health and CMV-seropositive. The rearrangement links TRBV5-1 to TRBJ1-2; D remains ambiguous. The sample comprised PBMCs. CDR3 amino acids: CASSPGVFYTF. The CDR3 nucleotides read TGCGCCAGCAGCCCCGGAGTGTTTTACACCTTC.